The next 22 T cell receptor beta chains were all read from a single sample in a study of T cells expressing NK-cell markers. TCRdb reprocessed the 5' RACE reads; each CDR3 protein has one entry and no DNA is given. This table holds approximately 460,000 distinct CDR3 sequences. Material for sequencing was blood T cells: a sorted CD56 or NKG2C T cell subset, CD4+ or CD8+ T cells, or bulk PBMC T cells (not recorded which). The receptors originated from a woman between 18 and 69 years old in good health.

This rearrangement joins TRBV28 to TRBJ2-2. Per the germline V gene, CDR1 is MDHEN and CDR2 is SYDVKM. The CDR3 sequence is 14 residues long. This chain's CDR3 is CASTVGTYTGELFF.

The chain employs TRBV7-3 and TRBJ2-5; TCRdb names TRBD1, which stays unverified in the absence of DNA. CDR3 length: 15 amino acids. The germline V gene has CDR1 SGHTA and CDR2 FQGTGA. This CDR3 is CASSLTPQDQETQYF. Using reference TRBV7-3 and TRBJ2-5 for the parts outside the CDR3, the full variable domain is GAGVSQTPSNKVTEKGKYVELRCDPISGHTALYWYRQSLGQGPEFLIYFQGTGAADDSGLPNDRFFAVRPEGSVSTLKIQRTERGDSAVYLCASSLTPQDQETQYFGPGTRLLVL.

The chain has TRBV5-1 and TRBJ2-7; checking the TCRdb D call of TRBD2 is not possible without DNA. Germline CDR1 is SGHRS and CDR2 is YFSETQ. This CDR3 comprises 15 residues. This chain's CDR3 is CASSLGSSGAGEQYF.

The chain combines TRBV30 with TRBJ2-1. Germline CDR1 is GTSNPN and CDR2 is SVGIG (reference sequence). The CDR3 is made up of 14 amino acids. The chain's CDR3 is CAWRRKSQPNEQFF.

The chain joins TRBV5-5 to TRBJ2-3; as DNA is missing, the TRBD2 call by TCRdb cannot be tested. From germline, CDR1 is SGHKS and CDR2 YYEKEE (reference sequence). The CDR3 runs to 16 residues. CDR3 residues: CASSLDLAGEADTQYF. The full variable domain, in which reference TRBV5-5 and TRBJ2-3 provide the parts outside the CDR3, is DAGVTQSPTHLIKTRGQQVTLRCSPISGHKSVSWYQQVLGQGPQFIFQYYEKEERGRGNFPDRFSARQFPNYSSELNVNALLLGDSALYLCASSLDLAGEADTQYFGPGTRLTVL.

The genes are TRBV9 and TRBJ2-3; TCRdb outputs TRBD2, but without DNA this stays unchecked. CDR3 size: 15 residues. Germline loops: CDR1 SGDLS, CDR2 YYNGEE. The CDR3 sequence: CASSANLVATDTQYF.

V gene TRBV6-4 combines with J gene TRBJ1-1. CDR3 size: 12 residues. Looked up from germline, CDR1 is MRHNA and CDR2 is SNTAGT. CDR3 protein: CASSDSGGEAFF.

The chain couples TRBV7-9 to TRBJ2-5; TCRdb selects TRBD1, and the lack of DNA leaves this call unchecked. CDR3 length: 16 residues. Germline loops: CDR1 SEHNR, CDR2 FQNEAQ (reference sequence). Here the CDR3 reads CASSKGQLDGQETQYF.

The V gene is TRBV28, the J gene TRBJ2-2. The CDR3 sequence is 12 residues long. Per the germline V gene, CDR1 is MDHEN and CDR2 is SYDVKM. CDR3 loop: CASRYLTGELFF.

The chain is built from TRBV28 and TRBJ2-4; lacking DNA, the TRBD1 call made by TCRdb goes unchecked. The CDR3 totals 15 residues. The germline CDR1 and CDR2 sequences are MDHEN and SYDVKM. CDR3 sequence reads: CASSIRGQAKNIQYF.

V gene TRBV30 combines with J gene TRBJ2-2; TCRdb reports TRBD2, a call that lacks DNA to check it against. CDR1 is GTSNPN and CDR2 is SVGIG in the germline V gene (reference sequence). This CDR3 is 14 amino acids long. The CDR3 region is CAWSPGTSGGELFF.

V usage is TRBV4-1 and J usage is TRBJ2-3; the TRBD2 assignment by TCRdb is unverifiable without DNA. Germline loops: CDR1 MGHRA, CDR2 YSYEKL. The CDR3 extends over 17 amino acids. The CDR3 sequence is CASSYGGARGKTDTQYF.

The chain employs TRBV12-3 or TRBV12-4 and TRBJ2-3. There are 13 residues in the CDR3. The CDR3 sequence: CASSTYSTDTQYF.

The V call is TRBV7-7, the J call TRBJ2-1; lacking DNA, the TRBD1 call made by TCRdb goes unchecked. This CDR3 spans 18 amino acids. Per the germline V gene, CDR1 is SSHAT and CDR2 is FNYEAQ (reference sequence). The CDR3 loop reads CASSLSEGRVSSYNEQFF.

The chain carries TRBV18 and TRBJ2-1; lacking DNA, the TRBD2 call made by TCRdb goes unchecked. The germline V gene has CDR1 KGHSH and CDR2 LQKENI. The CDR3 is made up of 14 amino acids. This CDR3 reads CASSPTNSCNEQFF.

The V call is TRBV29-1, the J call TRBJ2-5; the TRBD1 assignment by TCRdb is unverifiable without DNA. The CDR3 consists of 11 residues. Germline lookup yields CDR1 SQVTM and CDR2 ANQGSEA. CDR3: CSVGLGETQYF.

V and J are TRBV20-1 and TRBJ2-2; TCRdb returns TRBD1, unconfirmable since there is no DNA. Germline CDR1 and CDR2: DFQATT and SNEGSKA (reference sequence). CDR3 length: 12 residues. CDR3: CRTGRTPGELFF.

The V gene is TRBV7-7, the J gene TRBJ1-1. Germline CDR1 reads SSHAT; CDR2 reads FNYEAQ (reference sequence). The CDR3 length is 13 residues. The CDR3 reads CASSQSENTEAFF.

The gene calls are TRBV7-2 and TRBJ2-3; TCRdb calls TRBD2, which cannot be checked without DNA. The CDR3 sequence is 15 residues long. The germline V gene has CDR1 SGHTA and CDR2 FQGNSA. CDR3 amino acids: CASSLLAGVEDTQYF.

The V and J genes are TRBV12-3 or TRBV12-4 and TRBJ2-5; TCRdb picks TRBD1, but there is no DNA to check that call. CDR3 size: 16 residues. CDR3 loop: CASSSSGQGAQEAQYF.

The chain uses TRBV27 and TRBJ2-1; with no DNA, the TCRdb D assignment of TRBD1 cannot be verified. The CDR3 totals 14 residues. Germline CDR1 is MNHEY and CDR2 is SMNVEV (reference sequence). CDR3: CASTLGTGLNEQFF.

The V and J genes are TRBV12-3 or TRBV12-4 and TRBJ1-1. CDR3 length equals 13 residues. CDR3 in amino acids: CASSFSAGFEAFF.